The source of this T cell receptor (beta chain) is a study of early T cells in non-severe SARS-CoV-2 infection. Study-level findings and limits: Matching with VDJdb favored anti-spike CD8 responses (missing private and CD4 specificities).

Unique molecular identifiers (one per individual cDNA molecule) were attached. One entry per CDR3 protein results from TCRdb running MiXCR on the 5' RACE reads. The profile shows about 110,000 distinct CDR3 sequences, 12% of them singletons. The CDR3 has 15 amino acids. Germline lookup yields CDR1 SGHTA and CDR2 FQGNSA. V shed 5 bases and J shed 3 bases, with 17 bases lying between them. This clonotype rates as medium-sized. Its antigen is unidentified. Sequenced: whole blood. This TCR was sampled from an adult who was a healthcare worker with PCR-confirmed SARS-CoV-2 infection or an uninfected control (not recorded which). J is TRBJ2-7 and V is TRBV7-2, with D possibly being TRBD2 (7 bases). In DNA form, the CDR3 reads TGTGCCAGCAGCATCGGACTGGGAGGGGGCTACGAGCAGTACTTC. Amino acids: CASSIGLGGGYEQYF.